This entry lists 4 T cell receptor beta chains sequenced from one sample in a study of human T cells and chemical hapten exposure. Stated time point: pre-sensitization, week 0. Documented treatment: therapeutic diphenylcyclopropenone sensitization with weekly scalp DPC. The template was total RNA from unfractionated whole blood. Each CDR3 protein is one row after TCRdb ran MiXCR on the RACE reads. Here the sample spans about 55,000 distinct CDR3 sequences, 9.6% being singletons. Here the sequenced sample was whole blood, taken in connection with sensitization to the hapten diphenylcyclopropenone (DPC). The receptors derive from a woman in her 30s with alopecia areata. Some clones in this sample may be carry-over from other donors' samples.

This clonotype was detected only a few times. The chain links TRBV7-9 to TRBJ1-6, with 8 bases lining up with TRBD1. Germline CDR1 and CDR2: SEHNR and FQNEAQ (reference sequence). The trim removed 6 bases at V and 8 bases at J, leaving 15 bases unmatched. This CDR3 has 17 amino acids. CDR3 DNA: TGTGCCAGCAGTTACGTCCGTAGGACAGGGATTGATTCACCCCTCCACTTT. Protein sequence: CASSYVRRTGIDSPLHF.

The chain combines TRBV20-1 with TRBJ2-3, with TRBD2 matching 9 bases. V dropped 5 bases and J dropped 3; count of bases not matched to a gene: 9. The CDR3 sequence is 15 residues long. The germline V gene has CDR1 DFQATT and CDR2 SNEGSKA (reference sequence). DNA of the CDR3: TGCAGTGCTTACTCGGGCGGGGGGGCGACAGATACGCAGTATTTT. As protein: CSAYSGGGATDTQYF.

This clonotype showed up just a few times. The chain uses TRBV7-9 and TRBJ1-5, with 7 nucleotides matching TRBD1. V dropped 5 bases and J dropped 6; count of bases not matched to a gene: 7. CDR1 and CDR2 (germline): SEHNR, FQNEAQ (reference sequence). This CDR3 has 14 amino acids. The DNA for the CDR3 is TGTGCCAGCAGCCTAAACAGGGGTGGTCAGCCCCAGCATTTT. Protein product: CASSLNRGGQPQHF.

The V call is TRBV11-2, the J call TRBJ1-1; 7 bases line up with TRBD1. Germline CDR1 SGHAT, CDR2 FQNNGV. J lost 0 bases, V lost 5 bases, and 12 bases had no gene match. There are 17 residues in the CDR3. The CDR3 coding sequence is TGTGCCAGCAGCCAAAGGGACAGCCTACTCATGAACACTGAAGCTTTCTTT. Translated: CASSQRDSLLMNTEAFF.